One sample yielded the 28 T cell receptor beta chains listed below, sequenced in a study of shared clonotypes between healthy human individuals. The repertoire was sequenced with immunoSEQ multiplex PCR; TCRdb's copy has only in-frame clones and lacks some. This sample has 780,000 or so clones, with about two thirds found just once. Sample: memory CD4+ T cells sorted from blood. Subset here: CD45RA-negative fraction. These receptors came from a young woman in good health.

This chain connects TRBV19 to TRBJ1-5; tentative D call: TRBD1 (5 bases). This CDR3 spans 16 amino acids. Trimming took off 3 bases at V and 0 bases at J, with 12 bases between the two ends. Germline CDR1 LNHDA, CDR2 SQIVND (reference sequence). CDR3 in DNA: TGTGCCAGTAGTATTCTGGCAGGGAATAGCAATCAGCCCCAGCATTTT. Translated: CASSILAGNSNQPQHF.

This clone was seen at least ten times. The V gene is TRBV30, the J gene TRBJ2-1, with D perhaps TRBD2 (5 bases). Germline V CDR1 and CDR2: GTSNPN, SVGIG (reference sequence). This CDR3 is built from 11 residues. Deletions cut 4 bases from V and 8 bases from J, with 9 bases between. The DNA of the CDR3 is TGTGCCTGGAAGTCGGGGTATGAGCAGTTCTTC. Translation gives CAWKSGYEQFF.

This clone has at least ten counts. The chain employs TRBV6-6 and TRBJ2-2; perhaps TRBD2 as D (6 bases). This CDR3 contains 15 residues. Between the trimmed V and J ends, which lost 7 bases and 6 bases, there was a span of 18 bases. Germline assignment: CDR1 MNHNY and CDR2 SVGAGI (reference sequence). In DNA, the CDR3 is TGTGCCAGCAAGAGAGGAGCGGGCCCACCCGGGGAGCTGTTTTTT. This codes for CASKRGAGPPGELFF.

This rearrangement joins TRBV6-6 to TRBJ1-4, with 7 nucleotides matching TRBD1. The J segment lost 2 bases and the V segment lost 2 bases, leaving 5 bases of the junction unmatched. The CDR3 has 16 amino acids. Germline-derived CDR1 and CDR2 are MNHNY and SVGAGI (reference sequence). CDR3 nucleotide sequence: TGTGCCAGCAGTTACGGGAGGGGGCGCACTAATGAAAAACTGTTTTTT. As protein: CASSYGRGRTNEKLFF.

The chain links TRBV5-1 to TRBJ1-1, with D hard to call. The germline CDR1 and CDR2 sequences are SGHRS and YFSETQ. CDR3 length equals 13 residues. V lost 0 bases and J 6 bases, leaving 9 bases between the germline ends. CDR3 DNA sequence: TGCGCCAGCAGCTTGGATCAGATTGCTGAAGCTTTCTTT. It encodes CASSLDQIAEAFF.

The chain carries TRBV10-3 and TRBJ2-1, with D possibly matching TRBD1 (6 bases). The V gene's germline CDR1 is ENHRY and CDR2 SYGVKD. Trimming pared 7 bases from V and 7 bases from J, leaving 14 bases between. The CDR3 runs to 13 residues. The CDR3 DNA follows: TGTGCCATCAAGGCAGGGGATCGGAATGAGCAGTTCTTC. Its translation is CAIKAGDRNEQFF.

The chain joins TRBV5-6 to TRBJ2-2; no definite D call. CDR1 is SGHDT, CDR2 YYEEEE, per germline. The V end was cut by 2 bases, the J end by 7 bases, with 9 bases between. The CDR3 runs to 13 residues. CDR3 coding DNA: TGTGCCAGCAGCTTCCCATTTGGCGGGGAGCTGTTTTTT. Translation gives CASSFPFGGELFF.

V is TRBV18 and J is TRBJ2-7; perhaps TRBD2 as D (6 bases). V was pared by 3 bases and J by 1 base, with 19 bases between. Looked up from germline, CDR1 is KGHSH and CDR2 is LQKENI. The CDR3 totals 17 residues. The CDR3 coding sequence is TGTGCCAGCTCACCTCCGGAACGGGACTCCGGATCCTACGAGCAGTACTTC. Translation gives CASSPPERDSGSYEQYF.

V and J are TRBV27 and TRBJ2-7, with 9 nucleotides matching TRBD2. Germline V CDR1 and CDR2: MNHEY, SMNVEV (reference sequence). V lost 7 bases, J lost 5 bases, and 12 bases stayed unmatched. The CDR3 length is 15 residues. The CDR3 DNA reads as TGTGCCAGCACTAAAGCGGGACTAGCTAACCACGAGCAGTACTTC. Protein: CASTKAGLANHEQYF.

This clone was counted once. The chain is built from TRBV7-9 and TRBJ1-2, with D perhaps matching TRBD1 (5 bases). The length of the CDR3 is 15 residues. V was trimmed by 1 base and J by 6 bases, leaving 15 bases between them. Germline V lookup: CDR1 SEHNR, CDR2 FQNEAQ (reference sequence). The CDR3 region is CASSLVGTGPNGYTF. For the CDR3, the DNA is TGTGCCAGCAGCTTAGTGGGAACAGGCCCTAATGGCTACACCTTC.

The genes are TRBV9 and TRBJ2-5; 13 bases match TRBD2. V lost 3 bases and J lost 5; bases outside the gene matches: 4. Germline CDR1 is SGDLS and CDR2 is YYNGEE. The CDR3 is 15 amino acids. The CDR3 here is CASSGGLAGAETQYF. CDR3 DNA: TGTGCCAGCAGCGGTGGACTAGCGGGAGCCGAGACCCAGTACTTC.

The table lists this clone with a count of one. The V gene is TRBV18, the J gene TRBJ2-2; no reliable D call. Germline V gene sequence: CDR1 KGHSH, CDR2 LQKENI. V lost 2 bases to trimming and J lost 6 bases, with 7 bases between them. The CDR3 extends over 13 amino acids. CDR3 region: CASSPESPGELFF. As DNA, the CDR3 is TGTGCCAGCTCACCAGAGTCCCCCGGGGAGCTGTTTTTT. Supplemented by reference TRBV18 and TRBJ2-2, the full variable domain reads NAGVMQNPRHLVRRRGQEARLRCSPMKGHSHVYWYRQLPEEGLKFMVYLQKENIIDESGMPKERFSAEFPKEGPSILRIQQVVRGDSAAYFCASSPESPGELFFGEGSRLTVL.

The sample holds a few counts of this clone. Other DNA sequences in this sample translate to the same CDR3. The chain's CDR3 is CASSSDREYQPQHF. The CDR3 nucleotides are TGTGCCAGCTCATCGGACAGGGAGTATCAGCCCCAGCATTTT. The chain links TRBV18 to TRBJ1-5, with 8 bases that match TRBD1. Trimming took 5 bases from V and 5 from J; bases not matched to a gene: 5. Germline lookup yields CDR1 KGHSH and CDR2 LQKENI. This CDR3 is 14 amino acids long. Full variable domain (missing parts from reference TRBV18 and TRBJ1-5): NAGVMQNPRHLVRRRGQEARLRCSPMKGHSHVYWYRQLPEEGLKFMVYLQKENIIDESGMPKERFSAEFPKEGPSILRIQQVVRGDSAAYFCASSSDREYQPQHFGDGTRLSIL.

This clone was counted at least ten times. CDR3 nucleotide sequence: TGTGCCATCAGTGAGTTCGCCCAGAGGGACGAGCAGTACTTC. Residues: CAISEFAQRDEQYF. The V gene is TRBV10-3, the J gene TRBJ2-7, with D possibly being TRBD2 (5 bases). V lost 1 base to trimming and J lost 5 bases, with 12 bases between them. The CDR3 contains 14 residues. CDR1 and CDR2 from the germline V gene are ENHRY and SYGVKD.

This sequence joins TRBV29-1 and TRBJ2-2; tentatively, D is TRBD1 (6 bases). Deletions cut 5 bases from V and 6 bases from J, with 10 bases between. Germline lookup yields CDR1 SQVTM and CDR2 ANQGSEA. The length of the CDR3 is 12 residues. DNA of the CDR3: TGCAGCGTTACACAGGGTGCCGGGGAGCTGTTTTTT. Amino acids: CSVTQGAGELFF.

The chain links TRBV10-3 to TRBJ1-5, with 9 nucleotides matching TRBD1. The CDR3 consists of 14 residues. J lost 5 bases, V lost 8 bases, and 7 bases had no gene match. Germline V gene data show CDR1 as ENHRY and CDR2 as SYGVKD. The CDR3 loop reads CAISQQGADQPQHF. The CDR3 DNA follows: TGTGCCATCTCCCAACAGGGGGCGGATCAGCCCCAGCATTTT.

The chain is built from TRBV28 and TRBJ2-3; 13 bases align to TRBD2. The junction had 11 bases not matched to a gene; V was cut back by 6 bases and J by 5 bases. Germline CDR1 MDHEN, CDR2 SYDVKM. The CDR3 runs to 17 residues. CDR3 bases: TGTGCCAGCAGCCTACTAACTAGCGGGAGGGGTGGAGATACGCAGTATTTT. It translates to CASSLLTSGRGGDTQYF.

In this sample, this clone turned up a few times. The chain is built from TRBV15 and TRBJ1-1; 8 nucleotides agree with TRBD1. Germline V gene lookup returns CDR1 LNHNV and CDR2 YYDKDF (reference sequence). V lost 5 bases to trimming and J lost 3 bases; unmatched junction nucleotides: 5. The CDR3 contains 14 residues. CDR3 residues: CATSFGQGYTEAFF. CDR3 bases: TGTGCCACCAGCTTCGGACAGGGATACACTGAAGCTTTCTTT.

The chain has TRBV11-3 and TRBJ1-3; 8 bases map to TRBD1. The ends lost 4 bases at V and 0 bases at J; junction bases unmatched: 5. The CDR3 totals 16 residues. The germline gives CDR1 SGHNT, CDR2 YENEEA. The CDR3 DNA reads as TGTGCCAGCAGCTCACGGACAGGGACCTCTGGAAACACCATATATTTT. Its translation: CASSSRTGTSGNTIYF. Together with reference TRBV11-3 and TRBJ1-3, the CDR3 gives the full variable domain: EAGVVQSPRYKIIEKKQPVAFWCNPISGHNTLYWYLQNLGQGPELLIRYENEEAVDDSQLPKDRFSAERLKGVDSTLKIQPAELGDSAVYLCASSSRTGTSGNTIYFGEGSWLTVV.

J is TRBJ1-2 and V is TRBV6-1; the match to TRBD1 covers 10 bases. Trimming cost V 3 bases and J 8 bases; bases outside gene matches: 6. Germline V gene sequence: CDR1 MNHNS, CDR2 SASEGT. The CDR3 is 14 amino acids. CDR3 nucleotide sequence: TGTGCCAGCAGTGATAGTGGGACAGGGGTAGGCTACACCTTC. Translation gives CASSDSGTGVGYTF.

This rearrangement joins TRBV29-1 to TRBJ1-2; 7 bases agree with TRBD1. The ends lost 3 bases at V and 4 bases at J; junction bases unmatched: 2. The CDR3 contains 12 residues. The germline gives CDR1 SQVTM, CDR2 ANQGSEA. This CDR3 is CSVDRQGYGYTF. The CDR3 DNA reads as TGCAGCGTTGATAGACAGGGCTATGGCTACACCTTC.

The chain uses TRBV18 and TRBJ2-2; TRBD2 matches 7 bases. Germline V gene sequence: CDR1 KGHSH, CDR2 LQKENI. The trim removed 3 bases at V and 7 bases at J, leaving 14 bases unmatched. This CDR3 has 17 residues. CDR3 in amino acids: CASSPLPAGIDGGELFF. The DNA of the CDR3 is TGTGCCAGCTCACCGTTACCAGCGGGGATTGATGGCGGGGAGCTGTTTTTT.

The CDR3: CASSDRGRVNEQFF. CDR3 in DNA: TGCGCCAGCTCTGACAGGGGCAGGGTCAATGAGCAGTTCTTC. The chain uses TRBV10-1 and TRBJ2-1; 8 positions match TRBD1. The CDR3 covers 14 residues. Unmatched junction bases numbered 9, after V lost 8 bases and J lost 6 bases. The germline CDR1 and CDR2 sequences are WNHNN and SYGVQD (reference sequence).

In this sample, this clone turned up once. The rearrangement links TRBV2 to TRBJ2-7, with a weak D call TRBD2 (6 bases). CDR3 length: 15 residues. Germline assignment: CDR1 SNHLY and CDR2 FYNNEI. The V gene lost 6 bases and the J gene lost 0 bases, with 15 bases spanning the gap. The CDR3 region is CASSPSGVLSYEQYF. As DNA, the CDR3 is TGTGCCAGCAGCCCCTCGGGGGTCCTCTCCTACGAGCAGTACTTC. The variable domain in full, with the rest retrieved from reference TRBV2 and TRBJ2-7, is EPEVTQTPSHQVTQMGQEVILRCVPISNHLYFYWYRQILGQKVEFLVSFYNNEISEKSEIFDDQFSVERPDGSNFTLKIRSTKLEDSAMYFCASSPSGVLSYEQYFGPGTRLTVT.

V is TRBV5-1 and J is TRBJ2-1, with 9 positions matching TRBD2. The CDR3 consists of 16 residues. The J segment lost 2 bases and the V segment lost 4 bases, leaving 7 bases of the junction unmatched. Germline V gives CDR1 SGHRS, CDR2 YFSETQ. The CDR3 bases are TGCGCCAGCAGCATAGCTAGCGGGACGCCCTACAATGAGCAGTTCTTC. As protein: CASSIASGTPYNEQFF.

The gene calls are TRBV5-1 and TRBJ1-1; D remains ambiguous. V lost 0 bases, J lost 3 bases, and 9 bases lay in between. Germline V lookup: CDR1 SGHRS, CDR2 YFSETQ. The length of the CDR3 is 14 residues. The CDR3 spells CASSLGSGYTEAFF. In DNA, the CDR3 is TGCGCCAGCAGCTTGGGCTCGGGGTACACTGAAGCTTTCTTT.

DNA for the CDR3: TGTGCCTCCACGGGGGGAGGTGAGCAGTTCTTC. Translation gives CASTGGGEQFF. V usage is TRBV10-3 and J usage is TRBJ2-1; 7 bases are a match to TRBD2. This CDR3 is 11 amino acids long. Germline V gives CDR1 ENHRY, CDR2 SYGVKD. Germline trimming cut 11 bases from V and 9 bases from J; bases unmatched to any gene: 7.

Regarding this clone: Distinct nucleotide sequences in the sample also encode this CDR3. This chain connects TRBV6-5 to TRBJ1-4; D ambiguous. With 5 bases removed from V and 0 bases from J, the gap between germline ends came to 7 bases. The CDR3 spans 14 residues. Per germline, CDR1 MNHEY and CDR2 SVGAGI. This chain's CDR3 is CASSPSATNEKLFF. For the CDR3, the DNA is TGTGCCAGCAGTCCGTCTGCAACTAATGAAAAACTGTTTTTT.